One and the same sample provided the 3 T cell receptor beta chains below, sequenced in a study of cytomegalovirus exposure and HLA in healthy donors. The primer mix had 60 Vbeta and 13 Jbeta primers. Produced via immunoSEQ multiplex PCR; TCRdb's table is partial and in-frame only. The sample contains 120,000 to 150,000 clones, roughly 80% of which appear only once. The sequencing input was PBMCs. Every receptor here comes from a young woman in good health and CMV-seronegative.

This rearrangement joins TRBV7-8 to TRBJ1-3; unclear D gene. Germline-derived CDR1 and CDR2 are SGHVS and FQNEAQ. V was trimmed by 5 bases and J by 4 bases, leaving 15 bases between them. The CDR3 spans 15 residues. The CDR3: CASSPPGGLGNTIYF. CDR3 DNA sequence: TGTGCCAGCAGCCCTCCGGGAGGGCTCGGAAACACCATATATTTT.

The chain links TRBV19 to TRBJ1-6; D may be TRBD1 (5 bases). This CDR3 has 15 amino acids. CDR1 is LNHDA, CDR2 SQIVND, per germline (reference sequence). Trimming cost V 7 bases and J 4 bases, with 14 bases left between them. CDR3 in DNA: TGTGCCAGTACCCTGGGGGACTGGTATAATTCACCCCTCCACTTT. This sequence encodes CASTLGDWYNSPLHF.

This clone was seen a single time. The chain employs TRBV10-3 and TRBJ2-3; perhaps TRBD2 as D (5 bases). The CDR3 is 12 amino acids. In germline, CDR1 is ENHRY, CDR2 SYGVKD. The V end was cut by 10 bases, the J end by 2 bases, with 10 bases between. The CDR3 here is CATTEATDTQYF. Here the CDR3 DNA reads TGTGCCACGACGGAGGCCACAGATACGCAGTATTTT.